This T cell receptor (beta chain) is from a study of cytomegalovirus exposure and HLA in healthy donors. Study in general: An earlier analysis found some 120 million unique TCR beta sequences from approximately 200 million T cells. Study findings and constraints: There were some V segments, including TRBV6-2 and TRBV6-3, excluded as indistinguishable. In a later analysis, compared with equally common non-associated chains, HLA-associated beta chains were more expanded.

With respect to this clone: Its antigen is not known.

Amplification used 60 Vbeta primers and 13 Jbeta primers. Only in-frame clones appear in the TCRdb table, and some are missing; sequencing was by immunoSEQ multiplex PCR. The table records approximately 190,000 clones, around 80% of them present only once. The CDR3 has 16 residues. V was clipped by 4 bases and J by 3 bases; unmatched bases: 8. Germline loops: CDR1 SGDLS, CDR2 YYNGEE. Sequencing was performed on PBMCs. This chain links TRBV9 with TRBJ1-3, with 9 bases matching TRBD1. This receptor was taken from a man aged 35-49 years in good health and CMV-seropositive. The CDR3 DNA reads TGTGCCAGCAGCCGACGGACAGGGGTAGATGGAAACACCATATATTTT. Translating gives CASSRRTGVDGNTIYF.